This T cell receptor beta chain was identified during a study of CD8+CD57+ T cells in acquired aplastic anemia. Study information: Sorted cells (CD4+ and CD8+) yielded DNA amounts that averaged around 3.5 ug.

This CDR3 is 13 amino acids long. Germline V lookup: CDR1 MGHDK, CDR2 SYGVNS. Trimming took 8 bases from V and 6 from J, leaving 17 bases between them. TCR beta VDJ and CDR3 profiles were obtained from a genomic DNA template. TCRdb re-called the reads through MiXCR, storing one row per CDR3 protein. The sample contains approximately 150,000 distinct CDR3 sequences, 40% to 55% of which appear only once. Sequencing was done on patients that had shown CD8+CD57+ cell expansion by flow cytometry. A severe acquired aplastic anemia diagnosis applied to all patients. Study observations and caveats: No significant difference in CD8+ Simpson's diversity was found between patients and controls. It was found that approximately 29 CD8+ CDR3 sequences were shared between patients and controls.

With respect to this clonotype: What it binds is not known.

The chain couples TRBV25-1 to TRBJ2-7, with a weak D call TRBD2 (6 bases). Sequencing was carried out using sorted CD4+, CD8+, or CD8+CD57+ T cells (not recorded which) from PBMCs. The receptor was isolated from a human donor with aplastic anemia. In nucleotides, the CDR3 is TGTGCCAGCTCACTCCTGCAGGAGGGCGAGCAGTACTTC. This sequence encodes CASSLLQEGEQYF.